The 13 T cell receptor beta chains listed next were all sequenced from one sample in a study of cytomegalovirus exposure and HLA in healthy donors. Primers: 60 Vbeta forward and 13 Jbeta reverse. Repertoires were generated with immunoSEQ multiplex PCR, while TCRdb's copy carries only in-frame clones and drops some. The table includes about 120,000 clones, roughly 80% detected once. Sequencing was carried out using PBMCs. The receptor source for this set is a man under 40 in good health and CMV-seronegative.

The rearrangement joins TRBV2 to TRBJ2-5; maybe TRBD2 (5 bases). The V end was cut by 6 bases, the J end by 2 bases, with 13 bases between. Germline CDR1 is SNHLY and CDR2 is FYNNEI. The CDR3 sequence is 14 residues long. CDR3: CASSRAGSQETQYF. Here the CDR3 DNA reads TGTGCCAGCAGCCGCGCGGGTTCTCAAGAGACCCAGTACTTC.

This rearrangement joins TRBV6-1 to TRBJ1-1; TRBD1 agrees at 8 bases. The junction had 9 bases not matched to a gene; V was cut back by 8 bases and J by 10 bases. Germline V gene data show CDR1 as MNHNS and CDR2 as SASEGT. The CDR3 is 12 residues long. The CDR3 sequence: CASGQGVGGAFF. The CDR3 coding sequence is TGTGCCAGCGGACAGGGTGTGGGCGGAGCTTTCTTT.

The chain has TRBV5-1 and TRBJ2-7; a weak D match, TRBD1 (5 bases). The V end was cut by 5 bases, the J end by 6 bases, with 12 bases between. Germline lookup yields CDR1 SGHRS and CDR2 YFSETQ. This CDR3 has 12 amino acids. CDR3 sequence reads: CASSLGPSEQYF. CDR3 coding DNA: TGCGCCAGCAGTCTGGGGCCCAGCGAGCAGTACTTC.

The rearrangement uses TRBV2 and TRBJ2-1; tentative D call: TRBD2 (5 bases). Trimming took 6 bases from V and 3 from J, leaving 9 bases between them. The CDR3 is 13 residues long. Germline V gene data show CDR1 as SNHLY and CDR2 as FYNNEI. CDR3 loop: CASSFEGYNEQFF. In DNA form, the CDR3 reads TGTGCCAGCAGCTTCGAGGGCTACAATGAGCAGTTCTTC.

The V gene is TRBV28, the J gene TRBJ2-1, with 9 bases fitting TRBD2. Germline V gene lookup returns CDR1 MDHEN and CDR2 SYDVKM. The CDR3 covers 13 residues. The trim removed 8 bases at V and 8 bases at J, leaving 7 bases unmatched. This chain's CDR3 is CASGAGGMDEQFF. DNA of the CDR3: TGTGCCAGCGGGGCGGGGGGGATGGATGAGCAGTTCTTC.

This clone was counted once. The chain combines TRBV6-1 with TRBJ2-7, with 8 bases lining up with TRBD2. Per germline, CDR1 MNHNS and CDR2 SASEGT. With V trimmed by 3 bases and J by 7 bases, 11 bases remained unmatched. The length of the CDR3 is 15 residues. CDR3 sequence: CASSDLSSGGGEQYF. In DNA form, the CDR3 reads TGTGCCAGCAGTGATTTGTCCAGCGGGGGCGGGGAGCAGTACTTC.

This CDR3 is CASRLEVGDSPLHF. CDR3 coding DNA: TGTGCCAGCAGGTTGGAAGTCGGGGATTCACCCCTCCACTTT. V gene TRBV2 combines with J gene TRBJ1-6; D not certain. The germline V gene encodes CDR1 SNHLY and CDR2 FYNNEI. V lost 6 bases and J lost 8, with 14 bases in between. The length of the CDR3 is 14 residues.

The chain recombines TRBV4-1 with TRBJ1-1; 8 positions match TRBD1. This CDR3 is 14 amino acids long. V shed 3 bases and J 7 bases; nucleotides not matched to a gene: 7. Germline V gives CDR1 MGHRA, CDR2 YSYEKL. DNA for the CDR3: TGCGCCAGCAGCCAGATCGGACAGGGAGGTGAAGCTTTCTTT. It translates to CASSQIGQGGEAFF.

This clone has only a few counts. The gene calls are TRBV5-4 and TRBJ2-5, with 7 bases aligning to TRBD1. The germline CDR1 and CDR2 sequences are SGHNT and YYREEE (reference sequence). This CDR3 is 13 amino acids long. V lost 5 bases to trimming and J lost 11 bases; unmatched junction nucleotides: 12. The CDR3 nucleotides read TGTGCCAGCAGACCCGACAGGGTGGGGGAGCAGTACTTC. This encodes CASRPDRVGEQYF.

In nucleotides, the CDR3 is TGTGCCAGTAGTCCCGGGACAGGCTCTGGAAACACCATATATTTT. It yields the protein CASSPGTGSGNTIYF. The chain joins TRBV19 to TRBJ1-3; 8 positions agree with TRBD1. CDR1 is LNHDA, CDR2 SQIVND, per germline (reference sequence). V shed 5 bases and J 0 bases; nucleotides not matched to a gene: 3. The CDR3 is 15 amino acids. Full variable domain (rest looked up from reference TRBV19 and TRBJ1-3): DGGITQSPKYLFRKEGQNVTLSCEQNLNHDAMYWYRQDPGQGLRLIYYSQIVNDFQKGDIAEGYSVSREKKESFPLTVTSAQKNPTAFYLCASSPGTGSGNTIYFGEGSWLTVV.

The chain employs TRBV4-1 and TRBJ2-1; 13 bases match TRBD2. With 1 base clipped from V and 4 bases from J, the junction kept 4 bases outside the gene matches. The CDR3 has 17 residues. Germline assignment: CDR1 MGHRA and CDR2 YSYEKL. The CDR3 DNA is TGCGCCAGCAGCCAAGGGGGACTAGCGGGGCCATACAATGAGCAGTTCTTC. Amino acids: CASSQGGLAGPYNEQFF.

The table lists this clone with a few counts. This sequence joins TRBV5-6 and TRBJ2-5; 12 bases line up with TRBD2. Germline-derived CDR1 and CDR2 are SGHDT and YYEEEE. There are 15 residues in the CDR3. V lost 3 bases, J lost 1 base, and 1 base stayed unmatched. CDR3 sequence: CASSSSGGVQETQYF. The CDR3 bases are TGTGCCAGCAGCTCTAGCGGGGGGGTCCAAGAGACCCAGTACTTC.

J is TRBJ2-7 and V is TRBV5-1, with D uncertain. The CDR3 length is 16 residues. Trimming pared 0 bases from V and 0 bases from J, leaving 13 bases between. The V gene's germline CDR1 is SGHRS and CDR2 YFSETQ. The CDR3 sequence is CASSLVSVISSYEQYF. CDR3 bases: TGCGCCAGCAGCTTGGTGTCAGTCATCAGCTCCTACGAGCAGTACTTC.